Listed below are T cell receptor beta chains from one sample, sequenced in a study of shared clonotypes between healthy human individuals. Measured with immunoSEQ multiplex PCR; TCRdb has only the in-frame clones, and not every one. The sample shows hundreds of thousands of clones, around 77% of them seen only once. The material sequenced was PBMCs. The receptors stem from a middle-aged woman in good health. Some clones in this sample may be carry-over from other donors' samples. Each CDR3 is given with its conserved first and last residue. D genes are given only for firm matches. Rows may omit the clone size; those that give it use once, few, many or a size class.

J gene | D gene | clone size | V gene | CDR3 length | CDR3 protein | CDR3 DNA
TRBJ1-1 | TRBD1 | once | TRBV16 | 17 | CASSQGDRATGYTEAFF | TGTGCCAGCAGCCAAGGGGACAGGGCGACGGGTTACACTGAAGCTTTCTTT
TRBJ1-3 | . | . | TRBV30 | 14 | CAWSLGGSGNTIYF | TGTGCCTGGAGTCTTGGGGGATCTGGAAACACCATATATTTT
TRBJ2-2 | TRBD1 | . | TRBV9 | 15 | CASSVGTGSAGELFF | TGTGCCAGCAGCGTTGGGACAGGGTCGGCCGGGGAGCTGTTTTTT
TRBJ1-1 | . | . | TRBV7-9 | 12 | CASRDSVTEAFF | TGTGCCAGCAGAGATAGCGTGACTGAAGCTTTCTTT
TRBJ2-3 | . | . | TRBV6-4 | 13 | CASSREMADTQYF | TGTGCCAGCAGTCGGGAGATGGCAGATACGCAGTATTTT
TRBJ1-2 | . | . | TRBV6-6 | 13 | CASSSGQNYGYTF | TGTGCCAGCAGTTCCGGACAGAACTATGGCTACACCTTC
TRBJ2-5 | . | many | TRBV30 | 13 | CAWSGTRGETQYF | TGTGCCTGGAGCGGGACTCGAGGGGAGACCCAGTACTTC
TRBJ2-7 | TRBD1 | . | TRBV4-3 | 15 | CASSQHRDRGYEQYF | TGCGCCAGCAGCCAACACCGGGACAGGGGGTACGAGCAGTACTTC
TRBJ2-3 | . | . | TRBV11-2 | 14 | CASSLGHSTDTQYF | TGTGCCAGCAGCCTAGGTCACAGCACAGATACGCAGTATTTT
TRBJ1-1 | TRBD1 | . | TRBV27 | 15 | CASSSPVDRATEAFF | TGTGCCAGCAGCTCCCCCGTAGACAGGGCCACTGAAGCTTTCTTT
TRBJ2-7 | TRBD1 | . | TRBV29-1 | 13 | CSVYGGQGYEQYF | TGCAGCGTCTACGGGGGACAGGGTTACGAGCAGTACTTC
TRBJ2-5 | . | . | TRBV18 | 13 | CASSQNRQETQYF | TGTGCCAGCTCACAAAATAGACAAGAGACCCAGTACTTC
TRBJ2-7 | TRBD1 | . | TRBV5-4 | 14 | CASSLGDRGHEQYF | TGTGCCAGCAGCTTGGGGGACAGGGGCCACGAGCAGTACTTC
TRBJ2-3 | TRBD1 | . | TRBV19 | 18 | CASSIDPGDRGRTDTQYF | TGTGCCAGTAGTATAGATCCCGGGGACAGGGGACGCACAGATACGCAGTATTTT
TRBJ2-7 | . | . | TRBV14 | 16 | CASSRASGGIWDEQYF | TGTGCCAGCAGCCGGGCGTCGGGGGGCATTTGGGACGAGCAGTACTTC
TRBJ1-5 | TRBD1 | . | TRBV25-1 | 15 | CASSPPGQGNQPQHF | TGTGCCAGCAGTCCCCCGGGACAGGGGAATCAGCCCCAGCATTTT
TRBJ1-1 | TRBD1 | . | TRBV7-3 | 14 | CASSKDRGFTEAFF | TGTGCCAGCAGCAAGGACAGGGGGTTTACTGAAGCTTTCTTT
TRBJ2-3 | . | . | TRBV11-2 | 13 | CASSLASLDTQYF | TGTGCCAGCAGCTTAGCTTCCCTAGATACGCAGTATTTT
TRBJ1-2 | . | . | TRBV28 | 11 | CASSHSYGYTF | TGTGCCAGCAGCCATTCCTATGGCTACACCTTC
TRBJ2-7 | TRBD1 | . | TRBV18 | 14 | CASSPPTGVYEQYF | TGTGCCAGCTCACCACCGACAGGGGTGTACGAGCAGTACTTC
TRBJ1-5 | . | . | TRBV28 | 13 | CASSLSGNQPQHF | TGTGCCAGCAGTTTATCCGGGAATCAGCCCCAGCATTTT
TRBJ1-4 | TRBD1 | . | TRBV25-1 | 15 | CASSDPTGGGEKLFF | TGTGCCAGCAGTGATCCGACAGGGGGTGGTGAAAAACTGTTTTTT
TRBJ2-7 | . | once | TRBV7-2 | 15 | CASSLGGGTSGEQYF | TGTGCCAGCAGCTTAGGGGGCGGGACATCGGGCGAGCAGTACTTC
TRBJ1-2 | . | . | TRBV30 | 14 | CAWSPGFLTYGYTF | TGTGCCTGGAGCCCAGGGTTTTTAACCTATGGCTACACCTTC